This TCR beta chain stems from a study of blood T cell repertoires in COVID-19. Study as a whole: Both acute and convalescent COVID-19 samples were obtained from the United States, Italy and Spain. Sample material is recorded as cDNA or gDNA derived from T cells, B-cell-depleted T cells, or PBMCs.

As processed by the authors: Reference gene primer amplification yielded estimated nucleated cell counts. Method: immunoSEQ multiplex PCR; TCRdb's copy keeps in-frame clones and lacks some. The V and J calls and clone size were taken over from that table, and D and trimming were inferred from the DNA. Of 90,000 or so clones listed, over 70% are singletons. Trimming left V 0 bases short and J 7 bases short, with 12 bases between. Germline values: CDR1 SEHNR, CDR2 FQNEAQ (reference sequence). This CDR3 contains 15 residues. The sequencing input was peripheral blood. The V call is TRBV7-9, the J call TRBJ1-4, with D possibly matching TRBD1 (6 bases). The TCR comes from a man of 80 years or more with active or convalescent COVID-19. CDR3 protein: CASSLAGARGEKLFF. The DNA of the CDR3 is TGTGCCAGCAGCTTAGCTGGGGCCAGGGGTGAAAAACTGTTTTTT.